The clone carrying this T cell receptor beta chain occurred a few times. Time point noted: peripheral blood 6 weeks after treatment start. The sample is drawn from a study of PD-L1 blockade in urothelial cancer. Study overall: Blood analysis took place 3 weeks (second dose) and 6 weeks after treatment start.

The V gene end was trimmed by 2 bases and the J gene end by 4 bases; junction bases not matched to a gene: 7. This CDR3 region has 15 residues. The germline V gene has CDR1 MGHDK and CDR2 SYGVNS. The table came from immunoSEQ multiplex PCR; TCRdb's copy has only in-frame clones and leaves some out. The table has 15,000 to 20,000 clones, about four fifths seen once; the top ten hold under 2%. The V and J genes are TRBV25-1 and TRBJ1-2; 7 bases line up with TRBD1. The sequenced sample was PBMCs, obtained around atezolizumab (anti-PD-L1) treatment. This receptor was taken from a man over 45 with urothelial cancer. The CDR3 region has the DNA TGTGCCAGCAGTGAACGAGGGGGCAATTTCTATGGCTACACCTTC. Protein product: CASSERGGNFYGYTF.